The 6 T cell receptor beta chains listed next were all sequenced from one sample in a study of T-cell memory formation after mild COVID-19. TCRdb called the 5' RACE reads again in MiXCR, with one record for every CDR3 protein. This sample yields 410,000 or so distinct CDR3 sequences, of which about 25% are seen a single time; about 12% belongs to the top ten. The sequencing sample was made of PBMCs or a T cell subset sorted from them (not recorded which). The source of these receptors is an adult woman who had mild COVID-19 (a few samples of this study predate the infection). Cell type and time point are not known.

This clonotype was recorded at least ten times. The J gene is TRBJ1-5, the V gene TRBV5-1; no firm D call. This CDR3 comprises 15 residues. Trimming cost V 0 bases and J 0 bases, with 7 bases left between them. Looked up from germline, CDR1 is SGHRS and CDR2 is YFSETQ. CDR3 bases: TGCGCCAGCAGCTTGGACGGATATAGCAATCAGCCCCAGCATTTT. Its protein product is CASSLDGYSNQPQHF.

This clonotype was counted many times. The chain recombines TRBV29-1 with TRBJ2-7; D is possibly TRBD2 (5 bases). Germline CDR1 SQVTM, CDR2 ANQGSEA. V lost 4 bases and J lost 3, with 7 bases in between. The CDR3 runs to 11 residues. CDR3 protein: CSVAGNYEQYF. In DNA form, the CDR3 reads TGCAGCGTTGCCGGGAACTACGAGCAGTACTTC.

This clonotype was detected a few times. This sequence joins TRBV12-3 or TRBV12-4 and TRBJ1-2; 7 nucleotides agree with TRBD1. CDR3 length equals 14 residues. J gave up 1 base and V 7 bases, and 6 bases lay outside the gene matches. The CDR3 sequence is CASTKTGINYGYTF. In DNA form, the CDR3 reads TGTGCCAGCACCAAGACAGGGATTAACTATGGCTACACCTTC.

The rearrangement joins TRBV7-9 to TRBJ2-1, with 8 positions matching TRBD1. Trimming cost V 7 bases and J 1 base; bases outside gene matches: 9. This CDR3 is built from 16 residues. Germline loops: CDR1 SEHNR, CDR2 FQNEAQ (reference sequence). The CDR3 DNA sequence: TGTGCCAGCACCGAGACAGGGGTGGGTTCCTACAATGAGCAGTTCTTC. Protein product: CASTETGVGSYNEQFF.

The chain employs TRBV27 and TRBJ1-2, with D tentatively TRBD1 (6 bases). Trimming removed 6 bases at V and 5 bases at J, with 19 bases between. Germline V gives CDR1 MNHEY, CDR2 SMNVEV (reference sequence). The CDR3 has 15 residues. In DNA form, the CDR3 reads TGTGCCAGCAGCCTCGGGGGGCGCCTCCATTATGGCTACACCTTC. Residues: CASSLGGRLHYGYTF.

This clonotype has at least ten counts. This rearrangement joins TRBV28 to TRBJ2-5, with D maybe TRBD2 (5 bases). Trimming took 6 bases from V and 5 from J, leaving 7 bases between them. Germline V gives CDR1 MDHEN, CDR2 SYDVKM. The CDR3 consists of 11 residues. CDR3 sequence reads: CASRRGETQYF. In DNA form, the CDR3 reads TGTGCCAGCAGACGAGGGGAGACCCAGTACTTC.